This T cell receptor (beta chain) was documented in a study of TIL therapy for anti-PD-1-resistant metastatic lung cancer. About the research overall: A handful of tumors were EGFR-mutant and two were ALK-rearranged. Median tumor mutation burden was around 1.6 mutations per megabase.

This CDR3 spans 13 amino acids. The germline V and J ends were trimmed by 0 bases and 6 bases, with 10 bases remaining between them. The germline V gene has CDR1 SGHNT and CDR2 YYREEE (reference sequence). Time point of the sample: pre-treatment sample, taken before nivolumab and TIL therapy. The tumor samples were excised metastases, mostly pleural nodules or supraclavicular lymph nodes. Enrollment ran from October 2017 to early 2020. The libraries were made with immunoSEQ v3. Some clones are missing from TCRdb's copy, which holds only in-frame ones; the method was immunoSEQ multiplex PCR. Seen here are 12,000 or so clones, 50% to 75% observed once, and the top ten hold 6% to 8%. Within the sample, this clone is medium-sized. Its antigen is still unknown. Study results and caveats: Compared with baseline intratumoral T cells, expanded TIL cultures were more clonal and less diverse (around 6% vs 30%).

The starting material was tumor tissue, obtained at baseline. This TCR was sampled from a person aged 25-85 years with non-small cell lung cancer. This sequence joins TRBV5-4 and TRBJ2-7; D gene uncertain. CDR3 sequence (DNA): TGTGCCAGCAGCTTGGGACGGAATGGCGAGCAGTACTTC. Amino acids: CASSLGRNGEQYF.